This T cell receptor beta chain was recovered during a study of CD8+ T cells in alopecia areata. Across the whole study: The study gave treated patients oral tofacitinib at 5 to 10 mg twice daily.

In this sample, this clone turned up a few times. Sequencing templates came from extracted RNA that was reverse transcribed into cDNA. Here immunoSEQ multiplex PCR was the method, and the copy in TCRdb shows in-frame clones only, minus some. Of some 240,000 clones listed, around three fifths are singletons. The TCR was taken from a human donor with alopecia areata. Sequences were derived from CD4+ T cells sorted from blood, sampled at week 0.

As DNA, the CDR3 is TGCAGCGTTGGTGAGGGAGGAGCTTTCTTT. The encoded protein is CSVGEGGAFF. The V gene is TRBV29-1, the J gene TRBJ1-1; D is uncertain. V was clipped by 4 bases and J by 10 bases, with 10 bases between them. Per germline, CDR1 SQVTM and CDR2 ANQGSEA. The CDR3 has 10 residues.